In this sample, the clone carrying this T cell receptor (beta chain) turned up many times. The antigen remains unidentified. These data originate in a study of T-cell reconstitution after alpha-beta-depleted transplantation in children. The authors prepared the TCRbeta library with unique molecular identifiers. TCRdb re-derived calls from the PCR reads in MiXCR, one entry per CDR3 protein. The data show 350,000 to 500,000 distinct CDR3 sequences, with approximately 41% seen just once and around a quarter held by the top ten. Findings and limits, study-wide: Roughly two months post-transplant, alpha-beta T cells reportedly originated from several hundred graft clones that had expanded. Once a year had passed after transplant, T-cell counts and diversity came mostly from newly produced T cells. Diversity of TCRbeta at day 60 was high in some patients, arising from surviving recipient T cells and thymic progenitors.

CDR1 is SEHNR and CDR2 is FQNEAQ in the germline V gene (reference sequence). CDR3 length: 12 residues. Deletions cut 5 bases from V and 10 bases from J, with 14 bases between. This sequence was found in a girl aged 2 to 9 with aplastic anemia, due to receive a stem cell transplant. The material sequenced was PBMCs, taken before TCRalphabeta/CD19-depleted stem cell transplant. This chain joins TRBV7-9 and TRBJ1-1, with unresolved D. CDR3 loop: CASSPPGGGAFF. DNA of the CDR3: TGTGCCAGCAGCCCACCGGGAGGAGGAGCTTTCTTT.